This T cell receptor (beta chain) was identified in a study of T cells in Graves' hyperthyroidism and ophthalmopathy (dated by TCRdb to between 2018 and 2020). Describing the broader study: Peripheral blood was collected at initial diagnosis, before any treatment. TCR V-J signatures able to tell the groups apart were searched for in a discovery cohort of approximately 95 patients, of whom roughly 42 had Graves' ophthalmopathy and around 57 had stable Graves' hyperthyroidism. After sampling, hyperthyroidism patients received methimazole starting at 30 mg daily, and ophthalmopathy patients received high-dose intravenous methylprednisolone. Prospective prediction of ophthalmopathy was tested in an independent validation cohort of some 20 hyperthyroidism patients and some 17 patients who later progressed to ophthalmopathy. In addition, the study compared T-cell repertoires in thyroid tissue and in blood from about six Graves' hyperthyroidism patients. The paper reports TCR Vbeta CDR3 sequencing of 140 or so peripheral blood samples: under 45 ophthalmopathy, over 70 hyperthyroidism and 17 progressor patients. The roughly 94 discovery patients were randomly divided into training and test sets at a 7:3 ratio.

The TCR beta CDR3 regions were amplified from RNA transcripts. The TCR CDR3 was subjected to a first round of RT-PCR using the HTBI primer set and the Qiagen OneStep RT-PCR kit. The libraries were constructed in a second round of multiplex PCR and then size-selected and purified. Paired-end sequencing of the libraries was performed with 100 bp reads on an Illumina HiSeq2000. The original pipeline was this. Raw data were processed with SOAPnuke, discarding reads with adapters, uncalled bases, mean Phred below 15, or no exact constant-primer or identifier match. High-quality paired reads were merged using COPE v1.2.5, and each unique nucleotide sequence was defined as a clonotype. MiTCR v1.1 was used to align the clonotypes against IMGT TRBV, TRBD and TRBJ reference segments. Analysis was restricted to V-J combinations with a frequency above 0.0001, which covered approximately 99% of repertoires. A TCS score was defined as the ratio between F50 (clonal expansion) and ExV (chaos), using BLOSUM62-based TCRdist between CDR3 peptides within each V-J. Welch's t-statistics and random forest reduced roughly 500 V-J features to some 14, which were used in a naive Bayes classifier (R e1071). TCRdb applied fastp at Q25 and MiXCR to the public reads, then kept only in-frame beta chains. For every CDR3 protein sequence, its rows merge into one entry that carries the most common genes and DNA. These V and J calls rely on TCRdb rather than the paper's analysis. For this sample there are 500,000 to 600,000 distinct CDR3 sequences; around 20% appear just once. The top ten constitute 47% of the sample.

What the research found in general, with its limitations: No statistical method was used to set the sample size in advance, and investigators knew the group allocation. Most expanded thyroid clonotypes (frequency above 0.001) were also detected in blood, a finding suggesting that blood repertoires may reflect thyroid immune responses. In validation, the model predicted progression to ophthalmopathy with approximately 71% sensitivity and 72% to 85% specificity, a median of approximately 6.5 months before onset. A 13 V-J signature model separated ophthalmopathy from stable hyperthyroidism, with about 88% sensitivity and 81% to 82% specificity in cross-validation and 80%/75% in testing.

Regarding this clonotype: Its cognate antigen has yet to be identified. Per-base quality was not reported, and no clone a single base away is much larger than it.

Moderately to severely active disease, a Clinical Activity Score of at least 3, a NOSPECS grade of at least 4, and a duration under 3 months were present in ophthalmopathy patients. Any patient with an uncontrolled infection, another autoimmune disease, pregnancy or lactation was excluded. Diagnoses were based on clinical symptoms, serum thyroxine and TRAb, thyroid ultrasound and orbital computed tomography. PBMCs were separated from roughly 10 ml of fresh peripheral blood using Ficoll-Paque density gradient centrifugation. Total RNA was extracted using Trizol reagent, and RNA quality was assessed on an Agilent 2100 Bioanalyzer. From the cysteine up to the phenylalanine, the CDR3 has a length of 14 residues. CDR3 DNA only is kept here, 42 bases in frame from base 1. V is pared back by 2 bases and J by 4 bases, with 11 bases lying between the germline termini. CDR1 and CDR2 are drawn from the germline V gene: SGHVS, FNYEAQ.

Sequenced material: blood. The V and J segments used are TRBV7-6 and TRBJ1-2, with no confidently assigned D gene. The sequence came from a man in his forties with Graves' ophthalmopathy. The DNA reads TGTGCCAGCAGCTTAACGCCCGGAGGCTATGGCTACACCTTC. Translated, this is CASSLTPGGYGYTF.